This TCR beta chain was documented in a study of OX40 agonist ivuxolimab in advanced cancers. General study points: Averaged across samples, CD8+ T cells carried more expanded clones than CD4+ did.

Libraries were prepared by immunoSEQ multiplex PCR; TCRdb keeps only in-frame clonotypes and omits some of them. Among tens of thousands of clones listed, about 87% were seen once. Germline lookup yields CDR1 MDHEN and CDR2 SYDVKM. V was clipped by 7 bases and J by 2 bases, with 6 bases between them. This CDR3 is 12 amino acids long. Turning to this clone: Its cognate antigen is unknown.

The rearrangement links TRBV28 to TRBJ1-5; D unclear. The sample here was CD4+ or CD8+ T cells sorted from blood, taken in a trial of the OX40 agonist ivuxolimab. The receptor comes from an adult with an advanced solid tumor such as melanoma, head and neck, liver or kidney cancer. CDR3 DNA sequence: TGTGCCAGCAATAGGGGCAATCAGCCCCAGCATTTT. Its protein product is CASNRGNQPQHF.